The 22 T cell receptor beta chains below were found in one sample sequenced in a study of regulatory T cells in long-lasting Graves disease. Time point described: persistent/refractory GD, antithyroid drugs over 5 years with positive TRAb. Extracted PBMC RNA gave rise to the TCR library. Arm-PCR with iRepertoire HTBI primers amplified the CDR3 regions for these TCR beta libraries. TCRdb re-called the multiplex PCR reads through MiXCR, storing one row per CDR3 protein. Among 700,000 or so distinct CDR3 sequences listed, 25% to 35% were seen once. Sequenced here: peripheral blood mononuclear cells (PBMCs), sampled when the disease was refractory, from a patient treated with antithyroid drugs. These receptors were taken from a female donor with Graves disease.

V and J are TRBV10-3 and TRBJ1-2; 8 positions agree with TRBD1. This CDR3 region has 16 residues. With 4 bases clipped from V and 4 bases from J, the junction kept 11 bases outside the gene matches. Germline CDR1 is ENHRY and CDR2 is SYGVKD. The DNA for the CDR3 is TGTGCCATCAGTGGTCCTCCCGACAGGGGAGGCTATGGCTACACCTTC. It is translated as CAISGPPDRGGYGYTF.

J is TRBJ2-5 and V is TRBV3-1; TRBD1 agrees at 8 bases. J gave up 5 bases and V 7 bases, and 15 bases lay outside the gene matches. The V gene's germline CDR1 is LGHDT and CDR2 YNNKEL (reference sequence). The CDR3 is 16 amino acids. The CDR3 DNA sequence: TGTGCCAGCACCACGAGTGGCAGGGGGCGCATCGAGACCCAGTACTTC. This gives the protein CASTTSGRGRIETQYF.

Notes on this clonotype: Sequence at one end of the junction differs from germline and may be a read error. The chain is built from TRBV5-1 and TRBJ1-1, with D unclear. This CDR3 contains 13 residues. Germline V CDR1 and CDR2: SGHRS, YFSETQ. CDR3 region: CASSPDMNTEALF. Here the CDR3 DNA reads TGCGCCAGCAGCCCGGATATGAACACTGAAGCTCTCTTT.

The gene calls are TRBV27 and TRBJ1-1, with D hard to call. V was clipped by 4 bases and J by 3 bases, with 15 bases between them. From germline, CDR1 is MNHEY and CDR2 SMNVEV (reference sequence). This CDR3 is built from 15 residues. The CDR3 DNA reads as TGTGCCAGCAGTTGGAACAGAGTCGGGGACACTGAAGCTTTCTTT. It is translated as CASSWNRVGDTEAFF.

The genes are TRBV13 and TRBJ1-1; 8 nucleotides agree with TRBD1. Germline V gene lookup returns CDR1 PRHDT and CDR2 FYEKMQ (reference sequence). The CDR3 spans 15 residues. J gave up 4 bases and V 6 bases, and 10 bases lay outside the gene matches. The CDR3 DNA reads TGTGCCAGCAGGGAACCTCAGGGGGCGGGCACTGAAGCTTTCTTT. Translated, it gives CASREPQGAGTEAFF.

This clonotype was detected a few times. The chain combines TRBV7-9 with TRBJ2-5; no reliable D call. In germline, CDR1 is SEHNR, CDR2 FQNEAQ (reference sequence). V gave up 10 bases and J gave up 5 bases, with 11 bases separating them. The CDR3 extends over 11 amino acids. For the CDR3, the DNA is TGTGCCACTACCGCATCGGAGACCCAGTACTTC. Amino acids: CATTASETQYF.

This clonotype showed up just once. The genes are TRBV20-1 and TRBJ2-1; D is perhaps TRBD2 (6 bases). The V and J ends lost 4 bases and 6 bases respectively, with 16 bases between them. CDR1 is DFQATT and CDR2 is SNEGSKA in the germline V gene (reference sequence). The CDR3 covers 14 residues. The CDR3 DNA follows: TGCAGTGCTACACCACAGGCGCGGGGCAATGAGCAGTTCTTC. This sequence encodes CSATPQARGNEQFF.

This sequence joins TRBV28 and TRBJ2-2; 8 nucleotides agree with TRBD2. CDR1 MDHEN and CDR2 SYDVKM come from the germline V gene. The CDR3 spans 15 residues. V shed 9 bases, J shed 2 bases, and the junction held 8 bases outside the gene matches. The CDR3 loop is CARNGTRQNTGELFF. In DNA form, the CDR3 reads TGTGCCAGAAACGGGACTAGGCAAAACACCGGGGAGCTGTTTTTT.

Comment on this clonotype: This may be a read error, as it is one base from a much larger clone. J is TRBJ2-7 and V is TRBV6-1; TRBD2 matches 10 bases. The junction had 2 bases not matched to a gene; V was cut back by 1 base and J by 2 bases. Looked up from germline, CDR1 is MNHNS and CDR2 is SASEGT. The CDR3 length is 15 residues. The CDR3 bases are TGTGCCAGCAGTGAAGGGACTAGCGGTACCTACGAGCAGTACTTC. It specifies CASSEGTSGTYEQYF.

This clonotype has only a few counts. This chain joins TRBV20-1 and TRBJ2-7; D gene uncertain. V lost 6 bases and J 3 bases, leaving 3 bases between the germline ends. Looked up from germline, CDR1 is DFQATT and CDR2 is SNEGSKA (reference sequence). This CDR3 spans 9 amino acids. CDR3 sequence: CSAIYEQYF. For the CDR3, the DNA is TGCAGTGCCATCTACGAGCAGTACTTC.

This clonotype was counted once. The chain couples TRBV5-5 to TRBJ1-5, with D perhaps TRBD1 (6 bases). The CDR3 sequence is 16 residues long. With 0 bases removed from V and 1 base from J, the gap between germline ends came to 11 bases. Germline V gene sequence: CDR1 SGHKS, CDR2 YYEKEE (reference sequence). In nucleotides, the CDR3 is TGTGCCAGCAGCTTGGTTGACGGGGGCAGCAATCAGCCCCAGCATTTT. Translation: CASSLVDGGSNQPQHF. The whole variable domain, remainder taken from reference TRBV5-5 and TRBJ1-5, is DAGVTQSPTHLIKTRGQQVTLRCSPISGHKSVSWYQQVLGQGPQFIFQYYEKEERGRGNFPDRFSARQFPNYSSELNVNALLLGDSALYLCASSLVDGGSNQPQHFGDGTRLSIL.

Regarding this clonotype: Given a much more abundant clone one base away, this may be a read error. V gene TRBV12-5 combines with J gene TRBJ1-2; D is ambiguous. Germline assignment: CDR1 LGHNT and CDR2 FRNRAP. V was trimmed by 3 bases and J by 6 bases, leaving 11 bases between them. The CDR3 totals 13 residues. Written as DNA, the CDR3 is TGTGCTAGTGGTTTTACAGAGGGCAATGGCTACACCTTC. Translation gives CASGFTEGNGYTF.

This clonotype was seen only a few times. The chain carries TRBV20-1 and TRBJ1-1, with 8 positions matching TRBD1. There are 15 residues in the CDR3. Germline V gene lookup returns CDR1 DFQATT and CDR2 SNEGSKA (reference sequence). Unmatched junction bases numbered 12, after V lost 2 bases and J lost 7 bases. DNA of the CDR3: TGCAGTGCTAGAAAACCATCCGGGACAGGCTATGAAGCTTTCTTT. Residues: CSARKPSGTGYEAFF.

As regards this clonotype: This sequence may be a read error, since a much larger clone differs from it by one base. This chain joins TRBV6-1 and TRBJ1-4; no clear D gene. The germline V gene encodes CDR1 MNHNS and CDR2 SASEGT. Trimming removed 5 bases at V and 5 bases at J, with 12 bases between. The CDR3 length is 14 residues. CDR3 in DNA: TGTGCCAGCAGTACAACCCGAGGGAATGAAAAACTGTTTTTT. It encodes CASSTTRGNEKLFF.

This rearrangement joins TRBV11-2 to TRBJ1-2; D ambiguous. The length of the CDR3 is 18 residues. V lost 3 bases and J lost 0, with 20 bases in between. Germline lookup yields CDR1 SGHAT and CDR2 FQNNGV. The CDR3 here is CASSLESRHSGPNYGYTF. DNA of the CDR3: TGTGCCAGCAGCTTGGAATCTAGGCACAGCGGTCCTAACTATGGCTACACCTTC.

V and J are TRBV20-1 and TRBJ1-5; TRBD1 matches 9 bases. V dropped 5 bases and J dropped 0; count of bases not matched to a gene: 14. CDR3 length: 18 residues. Germline CDR1 and CDR2: DFQATT and SNEGSKA (reference sequence). DNA for the CDR3: TGCAGTGCTCACTCCCCGGGACAGGGCCTTTATAGCAATCAGCCCCAGCATTTT. This sequence encodes CSAHSPGQGLYSNQPQHF.

Turning to this clonotype: The conserved final phenylalanine or tryptophan is absent from the CDR3, which likely points to a read error. The limits of the CDR3 on the DNA are not certain, so only TCRdb's listed CDR3 is given. This CDR3 is CSGGGTVANYGYTC. J is TRBJ1-2 and V is TRBV29-1; the D call in the table, TRBD1, was not verified against the DNA. The CDR3 totals 14 residues, both ends included. CDR1 and CDR2 from the germline V gene are SQVTM and ANQGSEA.

This clonotype was seen only a few times. The rearrangement joins TRBV20-1 to TRBJ2-5, with D perhaps TRBD2 (6 bases). The germline V gene encodes CDR1 DFQATT and CDR2 SNEGSKA (reference sequence). CDR3 length: 15 residues. V was shortened by 0 bases and J by 13 bases, with 24 bases between the two germline ends. CDR3 DNA: TGCAGTGCTAGAGAATGGAGACTAGGGAAGGCAAAAGTGTACTTC. Translation gives CSAREWRLGKAKVYF.

This chain uses TRBV10-3 with TRBJ1-2, with TRBD1 matching 10 bases. CDR3 length equals 13 residues. Looked up from germline, CDR1 is ENHRY and CDR2 is SYGVKD. Losses at the gene ends were 5 bases for V and 6 bases for J; bases not matched to a gene: 3. The CDR3 region has the DNA TGTGCCATCAGTCGGGACAGGGGAGATGGCTACACCTTC. It specifies CAISRDRGDGYTF.

This clonotype came up a few times. The V and J genes are TRBV10-1 and TRBJ1-2; D gene unclear. The CDR3 runs 13 residues. From germline, CDR1 is WNHNN and CDR2 SYGVQD (reference sequence). V was cut by 5 bases and J by 8 bases, with 15 bases left in between. This chain's CDR3 is CASSPGLSEGYTF. CDR3 DNA sequence: TGCGCCAGCAGTCCCGGACTGAGTGAAGGCTACACCTTC.

V gene TRBV19 combines with J gene TRBJ1-2; 7 bases are shared with TRBD1. Trimming cost V 9 bases and J 5 bases; bases outside gene matches: 9. The CDR3 has 13 amino acids. Germline V gives CDR1 LNHDA, CDR2 SQIVND (reference sequence). Here the CDR3 DNA reads TGTGCCAGCAGACCGACAGGGCCGTATGGCTACACCTTC. Its translation is CASRPTGPYGYTF.

This clonotype was detected a few times. This chain connects TRBV10-3 to TRBJ1-5; a weak D match, TRBD1 (5 bases). The CDR3 consists of 14 residues. V was clipped by 0 bases and J by 6 bases, with 9 bases between them. Germline lookup yields CDR1 ENHRY and CDR2 SYGVKD. In DNA, the CDR3 is TGTGCCATCAGTGAGTCGGGAGACAGTCAGCCCCAGCATTTT. This encodes CAISESGDSQPQHF.